The 18 T cell receptor beta chains listed next were all sequenced from one sample in a study of Tregs in tolerant kidney transplant recipients. Their antigen targets remain unknown. Clones were sequenced by immunoSEQ multiplex PCR, and TCRdb holds only the in-frame ones, with some missing. The repertoire shows 2,500 to 3,500 clones; the top ten hold roughly 7.9%. FACS sorting followed an approximately 6-day coculture of CFSE-labeled recipient PBMCs with irradiated graft donor PBMCs. The sample here was CD8+ T cells from blood cultured with allogeneic cells, taken before the transplant. The receptors originated from a human patient who received a combined kidney and bone marrow transplant.

A remark on this clone: The read finishes 3 residues shy of the CDR3 end, and the germline J gene is used to complete it. The chain couples TRBV27 to TRBJ2-1; 8 nucleotides line up with TRBD2. Germline values: CDR1 MNHEY, CDR2 SMNVEV (reference sequence). The junction had 12 bases not matched to a gene; V was cut back by 1 base and J by 4 bases. The CDR3 sequence is 18 residues long. Partial CDR3 DNA: TGTGCCAGCAGTTTATTTTCACCCGCGGGGGGCCTTTACAATGAG. Its protein is CASSLFSPAGGLYNE. The whole CDR3 protein reads CASSLFSPAGGLYNEQFF.

Of note for this clone: The DNA ends 3 residues before the CDR3 does, and the rest of the CDR3 is filled in from the germline J gene. The J gene is TRBJ2-3, the V gene TRBV5-1; no clear D gene. Germline CDR1 and CDR2: SGHRS and YFSETQ. V was clipped by 4 bases and J by 0 bases, with 12 bases between them. The CDR3 has 15 amino acids. The DNA read from the CDR3 is TGCGCCAGCAGCCTACCGAAACCAAGCACAGATACG. It yields the protein CASSLPKPSTDT. The full CDR3 protein is CASSLPKPSTDTQYF.

Points on this clone: Sequencing ends 3 residues short of the CDR3 end; the germline J gene provides the rest. The chain employs TRBV5-1 and TRBJ2-1, with D maybe TRBD2 (6 bases). The CDR3 loop spans 15 amino acids. Between the trimmed V and J ends, which lost 4 bases and 0 bases, there was a span of 11 bases. Germline V gene sequence: CDR1 SGHRS, CDR2 YFSETQ. The sequenced CDR3 bases are TGCGCCAGCAGCGCGGACTACGCCTCCTACAATGAG. Protein product: CASSADYASYNE. The whole CDR3 reads CASSADYASYNEQFF.

With respect to this clone: The CDR3 goes on 3 residues after the read ends, and that part is filled in from the germline J gene. The chain employs TRBV19 and TRBJ1-2; the D is unclear. This CDR3 spans 12 amino acids. Germline V lookup: CDR1 LNHDA, CDR2 SQIVND (reference sequence). CDR3 region: CASSSGGQGYTF. Incomplete CDR3 DNA: TGTGCCAGTAGTTCCGGCGGGCAGGGC.

Comments on this clone: The DNA ends 3 residues before the CDR3 does, and the rest of the CDR3 is filled in from the germline J gene. The chain employs TRBV4-1 and TRBJ1-4; D might be TRBD1 (6 bases). The CDR3 has 12 amino acids. Looked up from germline, CDR1 is MGHRA and CDR2 is YSYEKL. The CDR3 sequence is CASSQGGGQLFF. The CDR3 DNA, read in part, is TGCGCCAGCAGCCAAGGGGGGGGGCAA.

Notes on this clone: At one end the junction does not follow the germline gene, possibly because of a read error. The read finishes 3 residues shy of the CDR3 end, and the germline J gene is used to complete it. The chain combines TRBV4-2 with TRBJ2-7, with TRBD2 matching 8 bases. The CDR3 covers 14 residues. Germline CDR1 and CDR2: LGHNA and YNFKEQ. The CDR3 spells CASSHSGSTYEQYF. CDR3 bases read: TGCGCCAGCAGCCACAGCGGGAGCACCTACGAG.

According to its frequency, this clone is medium-sized. Read coverage stops 3 residues before the CDR3 terminus; the germline J gene supplies the remainder. The rearrangement joins TRBV5-6 to TRBJ2-4, with D possibly TRBD2 on 6 matching bases. This CDR3 contains 13 residues. V shed 2 bases and J shed 6 bases, with 9 bases lying between them. CDR1 is SGHDT and CDR2 is YYEEEE in the germline V gene. CDR3: CASSFGTGNIQYF. CDR3 DNA (partial): TGTGCCAGCAGCTTTGGGACTGGAAACATT.

Points on this clone: The read ends 3 residues early relative to the CDR3; the germline J gene fills the gap. The chain carries TRBV20-1 and TRBJ1-5; no reliable D call. The V end lost 5 bases, the J end lost 2 bases, and 10 bases lay between the germline ends. The CDR3 contains 13 residues. Per germline, CDR1 DFQATT and CDR2 SNEGSKA (reference sequence). The sequenced CDR3 bases are TGCAGTGCTGACACAGTCGGCAATCAGCCC. Protein sequence: CSADTVGNQP. The full CDR3 protein reads CSADTVGNQPQHF.

This clone ranks as medium-sized in terms of frequency. The read halts 3 residues ahead of the CDR3 end, with the missing end drawn from the germline J gene. The gene calls are TRBV29-1 and TRBJ2-1, with TRBD1 matching over 11 bases. The length of the CDR3 is 13 residues. Germline V lookup: CDR1 SQVTM, CDR2 ANQGSEA. J gave up 7 bases and V 7 bases, and 6 bases lay outside the gene matches. CDR3 region: CSATGQGANEQFF. The sequenced part of the CDR3 DNA is TGCAGCGCAACTGGACAGGGGGCGAATGAG.

With regard to this clone: Read data end 3 residues before the CDR3 end; the end is taken from the germline J gene. The J gene is TRBJ2-7, the V gene TRBV18, with 11 bases matching TRBD1. The CDR3 is 13 amino acids. In germline, CDR1 is KGHSH, CDR2 LQKENI. With V trimmed by 8 bases and J by 4 bases, 4 bases remained unmatched. The CDR3 is CASADRGRYEQYF. Incomplete CDR3 DNA: TGTGCCAGCGCGGACAGGGGGCGGTACGAG.

A word on this clone: The read is 3 residues too short to cover the CDR3 end, so that end is filled in from the germline J gene. The chain combines TRBV19 with TRBJ2-3, with D maybe TRBD2 (6 bases). The CDR3 sequence is 15 residues long. The V gene's germline CDR1 is LNHDA and CDR2 SQIVND (reference sequence). With 4 bases removed from V and 0 bases from J, the gap between germline ends came to 11 bases. CDR3 DNA (partial): TGTGCCAGTAGTACCCTAGCGACTAGCACAGATACG. It yields the protein CASSTLATSTDT. The whole CDR3 protein is CASSTLATSTDTQYF.

Worth noting for this clone: Coverage ceases 3 residues before the CDR3 finishes, and the germline J gene fills in the end. The rearrangement uses TRBV5-8 and TRBJ2-7; no clear D. The CDR3 has 13 amino acids. With 1 base removed from V and 1 base from J, the gap between germline ends came to 6 bases. Per the germline V gene, CDR1 is SGHTS and CDR2 is YDEGEE. The sequenced part of the CDR3 DNA is TGTGCCAGCAGCTTGACGGGTTCCTACGAG. Its protein is CASSLTGSYE. The entire CDR3 sequence reads CASSLTGSYEQYF.

Remarks on this clone: The read terminates 3 residues ahead of where the CDR3 ends, so the germline J gene completes it. The rearrangement uses TRBV10-2 and TRBJ2-7; no firm D call. Deletions cut 3 bases from V and 2 bases from J, with 5 bases between. The CDR3 runs 12 residues. Germline lookup yields CDR1 WSHSY and CDR2 SAAADI. The chain's CDR3 is CASSDSPYEQYF. Incomplete CDR3 DNA: TGCGCCAGCAGTGACTCCCCCTACGAG.

Comments on this clone: Read data end 3 residues before the CDR3 end; the end is taken from the germline J gene. The chain carries TRBV3-1 (or the pseudogene TRBV3-2) and TRBJ2-6; D call uncertain. V lost 3 bases, J lost 0 bases, and 3 bases lay in between. This CDR3 is built from 14 residues. The germline V gene has CDR1 LGHDT and CDR2 YNNKEL (reference sequence). CDR3 in amino acids: CASSQASGANVLTF. Partial CDR3 DNA: TGTGCCAGCAGCCAGGCCTCTGGGGCCAACGTC.

As regards this clone: The read terminates 3 residues before the CDR3 end, so the remaining end is supplied by the germline J gene. The chain combines TRBV7-6 with TRBJ2-2; D is undetermined. The CDR3 loop spans 13 amino acids. Germline V gene sequence: CDR1 SGHVS, CDR2 FNYEAQ. Trimming took 4 bases from V and 3 from J, leaving 6 bases between them. CDR3 sequence reads: CASSSGYTGELFF. The sequenced part of the CDR3 DNA is TGTGCCAGCAGCTCCGGGTACACCGGGGAG.

A note on this clone: The CDR3 extends 3 residues past the end of the read, so its final part is completed from the germline J gene. The genes are TRBV4-1 and TRBJ2-7; TRBD1 agrees at 7 bases. The germline gives CDR1 MGHRA, CDR2 YSYEKL. The CDR3 spans 13 residues. With 1 base clipped from V and 3 bases from J, the junction kept 0 bases outside the gene matches. The CDR3 loop reads CASSQGTGYEQYF. CDR3 bases read: TGCGCCAGCAGCCAAGGGACAGGCTACGAG.

As concerns this clone: The read terminates 3 residues ahead of where the CDR3 ends, so the germline J gene completes it. The chain combines TRBV18 with TRBJ1-6; tentative D call: TRBD1 (6 bases). This CDR3 has 15 residues. The ends were cut back, 2 bases at V and 7 bases at J, with 12 bases in the middle. Germline V gene data show CDR1 as KGHSH and CDR2 as LQKENI. CDR3 DNA (partial): TGTGCCAGCTCACCAGTCGGGCAGGGGAATTCACCC. This gives the protein CASSPVGQGNSP. The complete CDR3 sequence is CASSPVGQGNSPLHF.

Concerning this clone: The sequence runs out 3 residues before the end of the CDR3; the remainder is reconstructed from the germline J gene. This chain uses TRBV18 with TRBJ1-1; a weak D match, TRBD1 (6 bases). Germline loops: CDR1 KGHSH, CDR2 LQKENI. The CDR3 covers 14 residues. CDR3 residues: CASSLGQPNLEAFF. CDR3 DNA, as far as it was read: TGTGCCAGCTCACTTGGACAGCCTAATCTAGAA.